The 2 T cell receptor beta chains given below trace back to one sample, sequenced in a study of response to subunit inactivated influenza vaccine. TCRdb processed the RT-PCR reads anew with MiXCR; each CDR3 protein has one entry. The sample yields about half a million distinct CDR3 sequences, about a tenth seen once. The source material was PBMCs from blood, sampled roughly 6 weeks after vaccination. These receptors were obtained from a man between 45 and 60 years old who received an inactivated influenza vaccine.

The genes are TRBV24-1 and TRBJ2-7, with D possibly being TRBD1 (6 bases). The CDR3 loop spans 16 amino acids. Germline V gene lookup returns CDR1 KGHDR and CDR2 SFDVKD. Trimming took 1 base from V and 1 from J, leaving 13 bases between them. The CDR3, as DNA: TGTGCCACCAGTGATTTCGGGCAGGGGCCATCCTACGAGCAGTACTTC. Translated, it gives CATSDFGQGPSYEQYF.

This clonotype was seen ten or more times. The chain has TRBV29-1 and TRBJ2-7, with TRBD1 matching 7 bases. With V trimmed by 6 bases and J by 0 bases, 8 bases remained unmatched. From germline, CDR1 is SQVTM and CDR2 ANQGSEA. The CDR3 loop spans 14 amino acids. The chain's CDR3 is CSVKRRDSSYEQYF. For the CDR3, the DNA is TGCAGCGTGAAGCGCCGGGACAGCTCCTACGAGCAGTACTTC.